This paragraph reports one TCR beta chain. Its antigen is undetermined. The germline V gene encodes CDR1 SGHTA and CDR2 FQGNSA. Trimming cost V 1 base and J 7 bases, with 20 bases left between them. The CDR3 has 17 amino acids. TCRdb's table, derived via immunoSEQ multiplex PCR, lists solely in-frame clones and lacks some. The data contain 180,000 or so clones, about nine tenths of them singletons. This specimen belongs to a study of T cell responses to AZD1222 COVID-19 vaccine. Overall study findings and caveats: Once two AZD1222 doses were given, Spike-specific TCR breadth and depth went up. The sample set comprised mostly white British donors with more females, and clonal diversity was possibly underestimated. Seropositivity was recorded at baseline in only a handful of AZD1222 recipients. Repertoire sampling was restricted to post-peak T cell response timepoints.

The input for sequencing was peripheral blood, taken 28 days after the second dose of the MenACWY control vaccine. The receptor was isolated from an adult who received the MenACWY meningococcal vaccine as a control. The chain links TRBV7-2 to TRBJ2-1; D perhaps matches TRBD2 (5 bases). The CDR3 region is CASSLGPPREVWNEQFF. CDR3 bases: TGTGCCAGCAGCTTAGGACCCCCTCGGGAAGTATGGAATGAGCAGTTCTTC.